Sequencing of this T cell receptor (beta chain) was carried out in a study of CD8 T cells in ankylosing spondylitis (dated by TCRdb to about 2017). In terms of the full investigation: To find TCR variants linked to disease, the study profiled T cell receptor beta repertoires in ankylosing spondylitis patients and healthy donors. In total, the full study cohort was made up of some 110 healthy donors and some 26 ankylosing spondylitis patients. Peripheral blood was sampled, and synovial fluid was additionally collected from ankylosing spondylitis patients.

In this sample, this clonotype turned up once. Which antigen it targets is not known. Base qualities are not recorded, but no much larger clone differs from it by a single base. Evidence from a single read is weak. Results the study describes overall, beyond this receptor: Blood from ankylosing spondylitis patients appeared to be characterized by a TCR beta motif composed of several highly homologous amino acid variants. Some TCR beta motif variants had previously been reported in synovial fluid and blood of reactive arthritis patients, which suggested common disease-initiation mechanisms. The disease-linked clones were reported as significantly enriched in matched synovial fluid samples from ankylosing spondylitis patients. The disease-linked clones showed a CD8+ phenotype and occurred at relatively low frequencies in peripheral blood.

Its CDR3 holds 15 amino acids, cysteine through phenylalanine. Only the CDR3 DNA stays, 45 bases, in frame from base 1. For CDR1 and CDR2, the germline V gene lists SQVTM and ANQGSEA. Between the V and J ends, shortened by 1 base and 5 bases respectively, the junction contains 15 bases. Sequenced on an Illumina HiSeq 2500. TCR beta libraries were prepared by quantitative 5'-RACE with molecular barcodes. Under the source paper's analysis protocol: A new computational method, built on a probabilistic model of VDJ rearrangement, was used to identify disease-linked TCR variants. TCRdb cleaned the public reads at Q25 with fastp, built clones with MiXCR and kept in-frame beta chains. Under each unique CDR3 protein, matching rows form one entry showing the most common genes and DNA. TCRdb's processing, not the authors', yielded these V and J calls. Counted in this sample were about 160,000 distinct CDR3 sequences; 15% to 20% of them appeared once. About 7.8% of the sample comes from the top ten.

The V gene is TRBV29-1 and the J gene is TRBJ2-4, with a tentative D call of TRBD1 or TRBD2, each matching 5 bases. Sequencing input: blood, either unsorted or a sorted T cell fraction (not recorded which). The TCR was taken from a male donor with ankylosing spondylitis or in good health (not recorded which). The CDR3 protein sequence reads: CSVEVMGRDQNIQYF. The sequence in DNA is TGCAGCGTTGAAGTCATGGGCAGGGACCAAAACATTCAGTACTTC.